The 21 T cell receptor beta chains below come from one sample, sequenced in a study of response to subunit inactivated influenza vaccine. TCRdb used MiXCR to reprocess the RT-PCR reads, holding one entry per CDR3 protein. The profile shows fewer than 250,000 distinct CDR3 sequences, roughly an eighth of them singletons. Sequences were derived from CD8+ T cells sorted from PBMCs, sampled 5 days after vaccination. The receptors stem from a man aged 45 to 65 who received an inactivated influenza vaccine.

The chain is built from TRBV11-2 and TRBJ1-1; D possibly corresponds to TRBD1 (5 bases). The CDR3 spans 17 residues. Germline V gives CDR1 SGHAT, CDR2 FQNNGV. Trimming left V 1 base short and J 1 base short, with 16 bases between. CDR3 sequence (DNA): TGTGCCAGCAGCTTAGTTCCGGGGCTAGGGTCGAACACTGAAGCTTTCTTT. Its translation is CASSLVPGLGSNTEAFF. The complete variable domain, with remaining parts taken from reference TRBV11-2 and TRBJ1-1, reads EAGVAQSPRYKIIEKRQSVAFWCNPISGHATLYWYQQILGQGPKLLIQFQNNGVVDDSQLPKDRFSAERLKGVDSTLKIQPAKLEDSAVYLCASSLVPGLGSNTEAFFGQGTRLTVV.

This clonotype was picked up a small number of times. V is TRBV4-2 and J is TRBJ2-3; no clear D. Deletions cut 0 bases from V and 1 base from J, with 11 bases between. Looked up from germline, CDR1 is LGHNA and CDR2 is YNFKEQ. The CDR3 has 16 amino acids. The CDR3 region is CASSQETHRRTDTQYF. In DNA, the CDR3 is TGTGCCAGCAGCCAAGAAACCCACCGACGCACAGATACGCAGTATTTT.

This chain uses TRBV5-1 with TRBJ2-1, with D unresolved. The CDR3 consists of 13 residues. Deletions cut 0 bases from V and 8 bases from J, with 9 bases between. Germline V gene sequence: CDR1 SGHRS, CDR2 YFSETQ. The CDR3 nucleotides are TGCGCCAGCAGCTTGGCTAGGGCATATGAGCAGTTCTTC. As protein: CASSLARAYEQFF.

In its sample, this clonotype was seen a few times. The V and J genes are TRBV6-2 or TRBV6-3 and TRBJ2-1; weak D call: TRBD2 (5 bases). Germline loops: CDR1 MNHEY, CDR2 SVGEGT. The CDR3 sequence is 13 residues long. Trimming removed 7 bases from V and 8 bases from J, with 15 bases in between. The CDR3 loop reads CASNRGLADEQFF. CDR3 bases: TGTGCCAGCAACCGGGGTCTAGCTGATGAGCAGTTCTTC.

This sequence joins TRBV7-8 and TRBJ2-2; tentatively, D is TRBD2 (5 bases). Germline-derived CDR1 and CDR2 are SGHVS and FQNEAQ. Between the trimmed V and J ends, which lost 5 bases and 4 bases, there was a span of 17 bases. The CDR3 contains 16 residues. CDR3 sequence (DNA): TGTGCCAGCAGCCGACCGGGATTGGGGATCACCGGGGAGCTGTTTTTT. This sequence encodes CASSRPGLGITGELFF.

CDR3: CASSEGRGPEQFF. The CDR3 bases are TGTGCCAGCAGTGAAGGGCGAGGACCTGAGCAGTTCTTC. The chain employs TRBV25-1 and TRBJ2-1, with D hard to call. The CDR3 sequence is 13 residues long. The V end was cut by 2 bases, the J end by 9 bases, with 11 bases between. Germline V gene sequence: CDR1 MGHDK, CDR2 SYGVNS.

This sequence joins TRBV11-2 and TRBJ2-7; maybe TRBD1 (5 bases). V was shortened by 5 bases and J by 3 bases, with 17 bases between the two germline ends. The CDR3 contains 15 residues. The V gene's germline CDR1 is SGHAT and CDR2 FQNNGV. The CDR3 spells CASSLSQGPSYEQYF. The CDR3 nucleotides read TGTGCCAGCAGCCTGAGTCAGGGTCCCAGCTACGAGCAGTACTTC.

This clonotype was detected only a few times. The gene calls are TRBV6-2 or TRBV6-3 and TRBJ2-1, with 7 nucleotides matching TRBD1. V lost 6 bases and J lost 4; bases outside the gene matches: 15. The CDR3 covers 17 residues. From germline, CDR1 is MNHEY and CDR2 SVGEGT. The DNA of the CDR3 is TGTGCCAGCAGCACCCATGTTCCGGGACAGCATTACAATGAGCAGTTCTTC. Amino acids: CASSTHVPGQHYNEQFF.

The chain uses TRBV27 and TRBJ1-4, with a weak D call TRBD1 (6 bases). CDR1 is MNHEY and CDR2 is SMNVEV in the germline V gene (reference sequence). The CDR3 sequence is 14 residues long. Trimming removed 5 bases at V and 4 bases at J, with 11 bases between. In DNA form, the CDR3 reads TGTGCCAGCAGTGAAACAGGGTTTAATGAAAAACTGTTTTTT. Translation: CASSETGFNEKLFF.

This clonotype has more than one count but fewer than ten. This chain uses TRBV3-1 with TRBJ2-7; D might be TRBD1 (5 bases). CDR3 length equals 14 residues. V shed 0 bases and J shed 3 bases, with 9 bases lying between them. The germline V gene encodes CDR1 LGHDT and CDR2 YNNKEL (reference sequence). Here the CDR3 DNA reads TGTGCCAGCAGCCAAGATTGGGGCAGCTACGAGCAGTACTTC. It encodes CASSQDWGSYEQYF.

This clonotype occurred a few times. This chain links TRBV20-1 with TRBJ2-4, with D perhaps matching TRBD1 (7 bases). The CDR3 is 16 residues long. V was trimmed by 0 bases and J by 3 bases, leaving 15 bases between them. Germline CDR1 is DFQATT and CDR2 is SNEGSKA (reference sequence). CDR3 nucleotide sequence: TGCAGTGCTAGAGACCTCAGGGGGACTTTCAAAAACATTCAGTACTTC. Translating it yields CSARDLRGTFKNIQYF.

This clonotype was observed a few times. In nucleotides, the CDR3 is TGCAGTGCTAGAGTCCTTGGGAGAGGGAGTCTGGATGAGCAGTTCTTC. Encoded protein: CSARVLGRGSLDEQFF. The V gene is TRBV20-1, the J gene TRBJ2-1, with TRBD2 as a possible D gene (5 bases). The CDR3 has 16 amino acids. Germline lookup yields CDR1 DFQATT and CDR2 SNEGSKA (reference sequence). Deletions cut 1 base from V and 8 bases from J, with 21 bases between.

This clonotype was counted many times. The chain has TRBV4-3 and TRBJ2-1; possibly TRBD1 for D (5 bases). The length of the CDR3 is 15 residues. Trimming shortened V by 0 bases and J by 6 bases, and 12 bases separated the two germline ends. CDR1 is LGHNA and CDR2 is YSLEER in the germline V gene. This CDR3 reads CASSQDWGSPNEQFF. The CDR3 coding sequence is TGCGCCAGCAGCCAAGATTGGGGCAGCCCCAATGAGCAGTTCTTC.

This rearrangement joins TRBV29-1 to TRBJ2-7; 8 nucleotides line up with TRBD2. This CDR3 is 15 amino acids long. Trimming cost V 6 bases and J 0 bases; bases outside gene matches: 10. Germline V gene lookup returns CDR1 SQVTM and CDR2 ANQGSEA. CDR3 sequence: CSVPKTGGSSYEQYF. CDR3 bases: TGCAGCGTCCCCAAGACGGGGGGGAGCTCCTACGAGCAGTACTTC.

This clonotype has more than one count but fewer than ten. The CDR3 is CAWSVFYEQYF. CDR3 nucleotides: TGTGCCTGGAGTGTATTCTACGAGCAGTACTTC. V is TRBV30 and J is TRBJ2-7; D is ambiguous. The V gene's germline CDR1 is GTSNPN and CDR2 SVGIG (reference sequence). This CDR3 region has 11 residues. The V gene lost 0 bases and the J gene lost 3 bases, with 3 bases spanning the gap.

This chain uses TRBV20-1 with TRBJ2-1; TRBD2 matches 11 bases. The V gene end was trimmed by 4 bases and the J gene end by 10 bases; junction bases not matched to a gene: 6. The CDR3 totals 13 residues. Germline V CDR1 and CDR2: DFQATT, SNEGSKA (reference sequence). The CDR3 here is CSAISGGAWEQFF. DNA of the CDR3: TGCAGTGCTATTAGCGGGGGGGCTTGGGAGCAGTTCTTC.

This rearrangement joins TRBV27 to TRBJ2-3; D is perhaps TRBD1 (6 bases). V was trimmed by 7 bases and J by 5 bases, leaving 13 bases between them. The CDR3 runs 13 residues. The germline V gene has CDR1 MNHEY and CDR2 SMNVEV (reference sequence). CDR3 protein: CASTQTGQDTQYF. DNA of the CDR3: TGTGCCAGCACTCAGACAGGCCAAGATACGCAGTATTTT.

The J gene is TRBJ2-3, the V gene TRBV6-1; 9 positions agree with TRBD2. CDR3 length: 16 amino acids. Losses at the gene ends were 5 bases for V and 5 bases for J; bases not matched to a gene: 11. Germline CDR1 MNHNS, CDR2 SASEGT. This CDR3 is CASSPSTSGGRDTQYF. Here the CDR3 DNA reads TGTGCCAGCAGTCCTTCGACTAGCGGCGGAAGAGATACGCAGTATTTT.

The CDR3 spells CASSPHRVRYNEQFF. In nucleotides, the CDR3 is TGTGCCAGCAGCCCACACAGGGTAAGGTACAATGAGCAGTTCTTC. The chain combines TRBV14 with TRBJ2-1; possibly TRBD1 for D (6 bases). V lost 4 bases, J lost 4 bases, and 14 bases lay in between. The CDR3 totals 15 residues. Germline CDR1 reads SGHDN; CDR2 reads FVKESK. Full variable domain (missing parts from reference TRBV14 and TRBJ2-1): EAGVTQFPSHSVIEKGQTVTLRCDPISGHDNLYWYRRVMGKEIKFLLHFVKESKQDESGMPNNRFLAERTGGTYSTLKVQPAELEDSGVYFCASSPHRVRYNEQFFGPGTRLTVL.

This chain links TRBV20-1 with TRBJ2-1; 8 bases are a match to TRBD2. With 0 bases clipped from V and 3 bases from J, the junction kept 7 bases outside the gene matches. Germline V gives CDR1 DFQATT, CDR2 SNEGSKA (reference sequence). The CDR3 covers 16 residues. For the CDR3, the DNA is TGCAGTGCTAGAGATTTTTGGCGGGAGGACTACAATGAGCAGTTCTTC. Its translation is CSARDFWREDYNEQFF.

Only a few counts were recorded for this clonotype. The CDR3 coding sequence is TGTGCCAGCAGTTCCCCGGGACTAGAACAGTTCTTC. Translated: CASSSPGLEQFF. The gene calls are TRBV12-3 or TRBV12-4 and TRBJ2-1; 8 positions agree with TRBD2. Trimming removed 4 bases from V and 13 bases from J; junction bases left unmatched: 6. The CDR3 runs to 12 residues.